Listed here are 28 T cell receptor beta chains from one sample, sequenced in a study of blood T cell repertoires in COVID-19. The repertoire was sequenced with immunoSEQ multiplex PCR; TCRdb's copy has only in-frame clones and lacks some. The table shows roughly 200,000 clones, with roughly 78% occurring only once. The sequenced sample was peripheral blood. These receptors all come from a woman at least 80 years old with active or convalescent COVID-19.

The V call is TRBV7-9, the J call TRBJ2-6; no definite D call. Germline values: CDR1 SEHNR, CDR2 FQNEAQ (reference sequence). The V end was cut by 1 base, the J end by 4 bases, with 8 bases between. The CDR3 contains 15 residues. CDR3 loop: CASSLGVAGANVLTF. DNA for the CDR3: TGTGCCAGCAGCTTAGGAGTTGCCGGGGCCAACGTCCTGACTTTC.

The chain combines TRBV18 with TRBJ1-5; D remains ambiguous. CDR3 size: 13 residues. Germline V gene sequence: CDR1 KGHSH, CDR2 LQKENI. Trimming removed 6 bases at V and 7 bases at J, with 13 bases between. CDR3 amino acids: CASSPSQYQPQHF. DNA of the CDR3: TGTGCCAGCTCTCCTTCCCAGTACCAGCCCCAGCATTTT.

The V call is TRBV5-1, the J call TRBJ1-4; D remains ambiguous. Germline V CDR1 and CDR2: SGHRS, YFSETQ. Trimming removed 3 bases from V and 3 bases from J, with 12 bases in between. The CDR3 covers 15 residues. The CDR3 reads CASSSTTSPNEKLFF. In nucleotides, the CDR3 is TGCGCCAGCAGCTCGACTACAAGTCCTAATGAAAAACTGTTTTTT. Complete variable domain (other parts from reference TRBV5-1 and TRBJ1-4): KAGVTQTPRYLIKTRGQQVTLSCSPISGHRSVSWYQQTPGQGLQFLFEYFSETQRNKGNFPGRFSGRQFSNSRSEMNVSTLELGDSALYLCASSSTTSPNEKLFFGSGTQLSVL.

V gene TRBV30 combines with J gene TRBJ1-5; D might be TRBD1 (6 bases). The CDR3 covers 13 residues. The germline V gene encodes CDR1 GTSNPN and CDR2 SVGIG (reference sequence). The V end was cut by 1 base, the J end by 5 bases, with 9 bases between. CDR3 DNA: TGTGCCTGGAGTGGACAGGTTTATCAGCCCCAGCATTTT. This sequence encodes CAWSGQVYQPQHF.

V usage is TRBV28 and J usage is TRBJ2-7, with TRBD2 matching over 8 bases. Trimming at V came to 7 bases and at J to 5 bases, leaving 13 bases not matched to a gene. This CDR3 spans 15 amino acids. The germline V gene has CDR1 MDHEN and CDR2 SYDVKM. DNA of the CDR3: TGTGCCAGCACCCCTCCGGGGGGGGAAGTTAACGAGCAGTACTTC. Its protein is CASTPPGGEVNEQYF.

The chain is built from TRBV10-3 and TRBJ1-1; D is unresolved. Looked up from germline, CDR1 is ENHRY and CDR2 is SYGVKD. With 11 bases removed from V and 3 bases from J, the gap between germline ends came to 16 bases. The CDR3 has 13 amino acids. The CDR3 sequence: CAVASDTHTEAFF. The CDR3, as DNA: TGTGCCGTCGCATCCGACACCCACACTGAAGCTTTCTTT.

V gene TRBV28 combines with J gene TRBJ2-7; perhaps TRBD1 as D (6 bases). The CDR3 sequence is 13 residues long. Looked up from germline, CDR1 is MDHEN and CDR2 is SYDVKM. V lost 10 bases and J 5 bases, leaving 18 bases between the germline ends. Here the CDR3 reads CATLRTGRDEQYF. CDR3 coding DNA: TGTGCCACCCTGCGTACAGGGCGAGACGAGCAGTACTTC.

The chain links TRBV27 to TRBJ1-1, with D possibly TRBD1 on 6 matching bases. The CDR3 runs 13 residues. The V gene lost 3 bases and the J gene lost 11 bases, with 16 bases spanning the gap. Germline-derived CDR1 and CDR2 are MNHEY and SMNVEV (reference sequence). CDR3 sequence reads: CASSFRGWPRAFF. The DNA for the CDR3 is TGTGCCAGCAGTTTTAGGGGGTGGCCTAGGGCTTTCTTT.

The chain combines TRBV10-3 with TRBJ1-3, with TRBD1 as a possible D gene (5 bases). The CDR3 consists of 16 residues. Trimming took 11 bases from V and 2 from J, leaving 22 bases between them. Germline CDR1 reads ENHRY; CDR2 reads SYGVKD. The chain's CDR3 is CASGGSGSGTGNTIYF. The DNA for the CDR3 is TGTGCCTCCGGAGGGTCGGGTTCAGGGACTGGAAACACCATATATTTT.

The chain has TRBV4-3 and TRBJ2-3; 11 positions agree with TRBD2. CDR3 size: 16 residues. The V gene end was trimmed by 3 bases and the J gene end by 2 bases; junction bases not matched to a gene: 4. Germline values: CDR1 LGHNA, CDR2 YSLEER. The CDR3 spells CASSQDSGGATDTQYF. CDR3 DNA sequence: TGCGCCAGCAGCCAGGATAGCGGGGGGGCCACAGATACGCAGTATTTT.

The chain links TRBV12-5 to TRBJ2-6, with 12 bases lining up with TRBD1. With 0 bases clipped from V and 2 bases from J, the junction kept 5 bases outside the gene matches. Germline V lookup: CDR1 LGHNT, CDR2 FRNRAP. The CDR3 is 19 residues long. The CDR3 is CASGLVLGTGGAGANVLTF. CDR3 nucleotide sequence: TGTGCTAGTGGTTTGGTATTAGGGACAGGGGGCGCTGGGGCCAACGTCCTGACTTTC.

V usage is TRBV2 and J usage is TRBJ1-5, with D perhaps matching TRBD1 (5 bases). The V gene's germline CDR1 is SNHLY and CDR2 FYNNEI. This CDR3 spans 14 amino acids. The germline V and J ends were trimmed by 7 bases and 4 bases, with 14 bases remaining between them. DNA of the CDR3: TGTGCCAGCACGGGCGGGGCCCGAAATCAGCCCCAGCATTTT. Its translation: CASTGGARNQPQHF.

This clone was counted only a few times. The chain employs TRBV18 and TRBJ2-7, with D possibly TRBD2 on 6 matching bases. Trimming took off 3 bases at V and 3 bases at J, with 9 bases between the two ends. This CDR3 contains 13 residues. CDR1 is KGHSH and CDR2 is LQKENI in the germline V gene. CDR3 in DNA: TGTGCCAGCTCACCGGGACTGGACTACGAGCAGTACTTC. This translates into CASSPGLDYEQYF.

The chain employs TRBV9 and TRBJ2-1; 8 bases are shared with TRBD2. The CDR3 contains 15 residues. Trimming at V came to 3 bases and at J to 4 bases, leaving 6 bases not matched to a gene. The V gene's germline CDR1 is SGDLS and CDR2 YYNGEE. CDR3 bases: TGTGCCAGCAGCGGAAGCGGGGGAGCTTACAATGAGCAGTTCTTC. It translates to CASSGSGGAYNEQFF. The full variable domain, its missing parts supplied by reference TRBV9 and TRBJ2-1, is DSGVTQTPKHLITATGQRVTLRCSPRSGDLSVYWYQQSLDQGLQFLIQYYNGEERAKGNILERFSAQQFPDLHSELNLSSLELGDSALYFCASSGSGGAYNEQFFGPGTRLTVL.

V is TRBV5-4 and J is TRBJ1-4; TRBD1 agrees at 8 bases. Germline assignment: CDR1 SGHNT and CDR2 YYREEE (reference sequence). The CDR3 extends over 16 amino acids. V lost 1 base, J lost 5 bases, and 7 bases stayed unmatched. In nucleotides, the CDR3 is TGTGCCAGCAGCTTGCGAACAGGGGGTACGAATGAAAAACTGTTTTTT. It is translated as CASSLRTGGTNEKLFF.

CDR3 sequence reads: CASSFDRAYEQYF. In nucleotides, the CDR3 is TGTGCCAGCAGCTTCGACAGGGCCTACGAGCAGTACTTC. This chain connects TRBV6-6 to TRBJ2-7; 7 nucleotides line up with TRBD1. V lost 6 bases to trimming and J lost 2 bases; unmatched junction nucleotides: 4. The CDR3 runs 13 residues. Germline CDR1 MNHNY, CDR2 SVGAGI (reference sequence).

This chain uses TRBV9 with TRBJ1-1; D is undetermined. The CDR3 is made up of 13 amino acids. Germline V lookup: CDR1 SGDLS, CDR2 YYNGEE. V dropped 0 bases and J dropped 4 bases, with 7 bases sitting between them. The CDR3 here is CASSVERGTEAFF. As DNA, the CDR3 is TGTGCCAGCAGCGTAGAACGCGGCACTGAAGCTTTCTTT.

The chain's CDR3 is CASSLTGRPNTEAFF. As DNA, the CDR3 is TGTGCCAGTAGTTTGACAGGGCGCCCGAACACTGAAGCTTTCTTT. V is TRBV19 and J is TRBJ1-1; TRBD1 matches 7 bases. Germline CDR1 reads LNHDA; CDR2 reads SQIVND (reference sequence). The J segment lost 1 base and the V segment lost 5 bases, leaving 7 bases of the junction unmatched. This CDR3 region has 15 residues.

The V and J genes are TRBV6-5 and TRBJ1-2; D remains ambiguous. CDR3 length equals 12 residues. Per germline, CDR1 MNHEY and CDR2 SVGAGI. V was shortened by 4 bases and J by 2 bases, with 5 bases between the two germline ends. CDR3 nucleotides: TGTGCCAGCAGTTCAAGCAACTATGGCTACACCTTC. Translated, it gives CASSSSNYGYTF.

The chain recombines TRBV3-1 (or the pseudogene TRBV3-2) with TRBJ2-3; 7 bases are shared with TRBD2. This CDR3 region has 16 residues. The junction had 11 bases not matched to a gene; V was cut back by 8 bases and J by 0 bases. Germline-derived CDR1 and CDR2 are LGHDT and YNNKEL (reference sequence). CDR3 sequence (DNA): TGTGCCAGCCGAATGCTAGCGGACCCTAGCACAGATACGCAGTATTTT. This sequence encodes CASRMLADPSTDTQYF.

The chain uses TRBV6-5 and TRBJ2-7, with D maybe TRBD1 (6 bases). Between the trimmed V and J ends, which lost 0 bases and 0 bases, there was a span of 9 bases. The germline V gene has CDR1 MNHEY and CDR2 SVGAGI. This CDR3 is 15 amino acids long. The DNA for the CDR3 is TGTGCCAGCAGTTACTCGACAGGAAGCTCCTACGAGCAGTACTTC. Amino acid sequence: CASSYSTGSSYEQYF.

J is TRBJ2-5 and V is TRBV28; 10 nucleotides line up with TRBD1. The CDR3 is 16 residues long. J lost 4 bases, V lost 1 base, and 6 bases had no gene match. CDR1 MDHEN and CDR2 SYDVKM come from the germline V gene. DNA of the CDR3: TGTGCCAGCAGTTTATTCGGGACAGGGGACCGAGAGACCCAGTACTTC. Its protein is CASSLFGTGDRETQYF.

This clone was counted a single time. The rearrangement links TRBV4-1 to TRBJ2-1, with 12 bases matching TRBD1. The ends lost 1 base at V and 9 bases at J; junction bases unmatched: 7. The CDR3 totals 16 residues. Germline V CDR1 and CDR2: MGHRA, YSYEKL. The CDR3 reads CASSQAGQGAYSEQFF. The CDR3 nucleotides read TGCGCCAGCAGCCAAGCGGGACAGGGGGCGTATAGTGAGCAGTTCTTC.

The chain combines TRBV5-1 with TRBJ2-5; TRBD1 agrees at 7 bases. Germline V lookup: CDR1 SGHRS, CDR2 YFSETQ. V lost 4 bases and J lost 3; bases outside the gene matches: 6. The CDR3 extends over 14 amino acids. The chain's CDR3 is CASSEGQRKETQYF. As DNA, the CDR3 is TGCGCCAGCAGCGAGGGACAGAGAAAAGAGACCCAGTACTTC.

V usage is TRBV6-5 and J usage is TRBJ1-5; D is ambiguous. Trimming took off 10 bases at V and 0 bases at J, with 10 bases between the two ends. Germline CDR1 and CDR2: MNHEY and SVGAGI. The CDR3 extends over 13 amino acids. CDR3 region: CATEDYSNQPQHF. The CDR3 DNA follows: TGTGCCACCGAGGATTATAGCAATCAGCCCCAGCATTTT.

The chain combines TRBV7-3 with TRBJ1-2; 8 nucleotides agree with TRBD1. Germline CDR1 reads SGHTA; CDR2 reads FQGTGA. CDR3 length: 16 residues. After removal of 4 bases from V and 4 bases from J, the junction contained 11 bases not matched to a gene. CDR3 sequence (DNA): TGTGCCAGCAGCTCTTCTCAGGGGGCGTCGGTCTATGGCTACACCTTC. Amino acids: CASSSSQGASVYGYTF.

This chain connects TRBV5-5 to TRBJ1-6; no clear D gene. The CDR3 has 14 amino acids. V lost 2 bases, J lost 9 bases, and 12 bases lay in between. The germline V gene has CDR1 SGHKS and CDR2 YYEKEE (reference sequence). CDR3 in amino acids: CASSLVAQASPLHF. CDR3 DNA sequence: TGTGCCAGCAGCTTAGTTGCTCAAGCTTCACCCCTCCACTTT.

V usage is TRBV3-1 (or the pseudogene TRBV3-2) and J usage is TRBJ2-3; 12 bases are shared with TRBD1. From germline, CDR1 is LGHDT and CDR2 YNNKEL (reference sequence). This CDR3 is built from 16 residues. The V gene end was trimmed by 4 bases and the J gene end by 4 bases; junction bases not matched to a gene: 6. CDR3 nucleotide sequence: TGTGCCAGCAGCCCCGGGGGGACAGGGGGCGCAGATACGCAGTATTTT. Its protein is CASSPGGTGGADTQYF.